The present TCR beta chain was sequenced within a study of memory CD4+ T cells and cytomegalovirus serostatus. Findings and limits, study-wide: Suggested: most of the CMV-linked TCR signature lies in CD4+ memory cells.

For this clone: Its target is not known.

This CDR3 has 14 residues. The V and J ends lost 0 bases and 2 bases respectively, with 8 bases between them. Germline CDR1 and CDR2: SGHRS and YFSETQ. Study processing details: Out-of-frame sequences were removed, leaving 2,000,000 or so distinct TCRbeta sequences. Some clones are missing from TCRdb's copy, which holds only in-frame ones; the method was immunoSEQ multiplex PCR. That table is the source of V, J and clone size, and D and trimming were worked out from the DNA. This table holds tens of thousands of clones, 70% to 80% found once. The sort gate was single viable CD3+CD4+CD8-CD45RO+ cells for memory CD4+ T cells. Donors' CMV status reflects serum IgG against pp150, pp28, p38, p52. CD4+ T cells were isolated by positive magnetic selection.

The sample comprised memory CD4+ T cells from blood. V gene TRBV5-1 combines with J gene TRBJ1-1, with D unclear. The clonotype originates from an adult in good health and CMV-seronegative. The CDR3 DNA is TGCGCCAGCAGCTTGGGACAAACCAACACTGAAGCTTTCTTT. Protein sequence: CASSLGQTNTEAFF.